Following are 32 T cell receptor beta chains from one sample sequenced in a study of blood T cell repertoires in COVID-19. Sequenced by immunoSEQ multiplex PCR; TCRdb stores in-frame clones only, minus some. This sample has just over 95,000 clones, with 75% to 85% found just once. Sequenced sample: peripheral blood. Receptors originate from a man aged 60-69 years with acute or convalescent COVID-19.

This chain uses TRBV6-1 with TRBJ2-7, with TRBD1 identical over 8 bases. The germline gives CDR1 MNHNS, CDR2 SASEGT. Trimming took 3 bases from V and 4 from J; bases not matched to a gene: 5. This CDR3 comprises 14 residues. CDR3 coding DNA: TGTGCCAGCAGTGATGGGACAGGAGTATACGAGCAGTACGTC. This encodes CASSDGTGVYEQYV.

The chain is built from TRBV19 and TRBJ2-7, with 12 bases aligning to TRBD1. Unmatched junction bases numbered 8, after V lost 5 bases and J lost 6 bases. There are 15 residues in the CDR3. Germline V CDR1 and CDR2: LNHDA, SQIVND (reference sequence). The CDR3 loop is CASSSRDRGLGEQYF. The CDR3 nucleotides are TGTGCCAGTAGTTCCCGGGACAGGGGGCTCGGCGAGCAGTACTTC.

The rearrangement links TRBV9 to TRBJ2-5; 15 positions match TRBD2. This CDR3 spans 18 amino acids. V was pared by 0 bases and J by 1 base, with 4 bases of the junction left unmatched. The V gene's germline CDR1 is SGDLS and CDR2 YYNGEE. The CDR3 spells CASSVGAGLAGGQETQYF. In DNA form, the CDR3 reads TGTGCCAGCAGCGTAGGGGCGGGACTAGCGGGGGGCCAAGAGACCCAGTACTTC.

The chain is built from TRBV7-2 and TRBJ1-1, with D maybe TRBD1 (5 bases). V was shortened by 1 base and J by 2 bases, with 20 bases between the two germline ends. Per germline, CDR1 SGHTA and CDR2 FQGNSA. This CDR3 is 18 amino acids long. CDR3 residues: CASSLDWGGLRGNTEAFF. CDR3 coding DNA: TGTGCCAGCAGCTTAGACTGGGGGGGACTCCGGGGAAACACTGAAGCTTTCTTT.

The CDR3 sequence: CASSLDRTEAFF. DNA of the CDR3: TGCGCCAGCAGTCTCGACAGGACTGAAGCTTTCTTT. The chain joins TRBV5-1 to TRBJ1-1, with D perhaps TRBD1 (6 bases). Germline CDR1 is SGHRS and CDR2 is YFSETQ. The CDR3 has 12 residues. V gave up 5 bases and J gave up 5 bases, with 10 bases separating them.

A remark on this clone: The same CDR3 is also encoded by other DNA sequences in this sample. J is TRBJ1-4 and V is TRBV5-1, with 10 bases that match TRBD1. This CDR3 spans 15 amino acids. The V and J ends lost 2 bases and 8 bases, in that order; junction bases with no gene match: 6. CDR1 and CDR2 (germline): SGHRS, YFSETQ. The CDR3, as DNA: TGCGCCAGCAGCTTAGGGACAGGGGTAAACGAAAAACTGTTTTTT. This encodes CASSLGTGVNEKLFF.

This chain joins TRBV5-4 and TRBJ1-1; D gene unclear. The V gene's germline CDR1 is SGHNT and CDR2 YYREEE (reference sequence). The CDR3 extends over 14 amino acids. Trimming took off 4 bases at V and 1 base at J, with 11 bases between the two ends. The CDR3 DNA reads as TGTGCCAGCAGCCGGGTGGAAGAGAACACTGAAGCTTTCTTT. This encodes CASSRVEENTEAFF.

The V gene is TRBV11-3, the J gene TRBJ2-1; no clear D gene. The CDR3 is made up of 11 amino acids. The V end was cut by 1 base, the J end by 8 bases, with 3 bases between. Germline V gene sequence: CDR1 SGHNT, CDR2 YENEEA. CDR3 coding DNA: TGTGCCAGCAGCTTAGCGGATGAGCAGTTCTTC. Amino acids: CASSLADEQFF.

The chain is built from TRBV6-2 or TRBV6-3 and TRBJ1-5; D is ambiguous. The CDR3 has 16 residues. Trimming removed 2 bases from V and 5 bases from J, with 16 bases in between. Per germline, CDR1 MNHEY and CDR2 SVGEGT. The CDR3 sequence is CASSYDMLTYYQPQHF. The DNA for the CDR3 is TGTGCCAGCAGTTACGACATGTTGACATATTATCAGCCCCAGCATTTT.

This clone was counted a single time. This chain's CDR3 is CASSLLGAGAKNIQYF. The CDR3 nucleotides read TGTGCCAGCAGCTTATTGGGGGCGGGAGCCAAAAACATTCAGTACTTC. The V gene is TRBV7-9, the J gene TRBJ2-4, with D possibly TRBD1 on 6 matching bases. There are 16 residues in the CDR3. CDR1 SEHNR and CDR2 FQNEAQ come from the germline V gene (reference sequence). V lost 2 bases, J lost 0 bases, and 11 bases lay in between.

The chain links TRBV6-5 to TRBJ2-7, with TRBD1 identical over 10 bases. Germline values: CDR1 MNHEY, CDR2 SVGAGI. After removal of 6 bases from V and 6 bases from J, the junction contained 8 bases not matched to a gene. This CDR3 contains 14 residues. The CDR3 protein is CASRLDRGRFEQYV. As DNA, the CDR3 is TGTGCCAGCAGATTAGACAGGGGGCGCTTCGAGCAGTACGTC.

This clone was recorded a few times. CDR3 sequence (DNA): TGCGCCAGCAGCTATTTGGGACAGGCCACGAGAGAGACCCAGTACTTC. This translates into CASSYLGQATRETQYF. The chain joins TRBV5-1 to TRBJ2-5; TRBD1 matches 8 bases. CDR3 size: 16 residues. The J segment lost 4 bases and the V segment lost 3 bases, leaving 11 bases of the junction unmatched. Germline V lookup: CDR1 SGHRS, CDR2 YFSETQ. Complete variable domain (other parts from reference TRBV5-1 and TRBJ2-5): KAGVTQTPRYLIKTRGQQVTLSCSPISGHRSVSWYQQTPGQGLQFLFEYFSETQRNKGNFPGRFSGRQFSNSRSEMNVSTLELGDSALYLCASSYLGQATRETQYFGPGTRLLVL.

The chain carries TRBV6-1 and TRBJ2-4; 8 bases are shared with TRBD1. J gave up 8 bases and V 3 bases, and 9 bases lay outside the gene matches. Germline V gene sequence: CDR1 MNHNS, CDR2 SASEGT. CDR3 length equals 15 residues. CDR3: CASSEGTGRIDIQYF. In DNA, the CDR3 is TGTGCCAGCAGTGAGGGGACAGGAAGGATTGACATTCAGTACTTC.

The genes are TRBV7-2 and TRBJ2-2; a weak D match, TRBD2 (5 bases). Germline loops: CDR1 SGHTA, CDR2 FQGNSA. Trimming pared 4 bases from V and 0 bases from J, leaving 12 bases between. The CDR3 extends over 16 amino acids. The CDR3 sequence: CASSSFTSANTGELFF. CDR3 DNA sequence: TGTGCCAGCAGCTCTTTTACTAGTGCGAACACCGGGGAGCTGTTTTTT.

The chain uses TRBV18 and TRBJ1-5, with TRBD1 identical over 9 bases. This CDR3 has 13 amino acids. The junction had 3 bases not matched to a gene; V was cut back by 6 bases and J by 6 bases. The V gene's germline CDR1 is KGHSH and CDR2 LQKENI. CDR3 amino acids: CASSGTGIQPQHF. DNA of the CDR3: TGTGCCAGCTCCGGGACAGGGATTCAGCCCCAGCATTTT.

This clone was detected a few times. This sample also contains other DNA sequences that code for the same CDR3. This chain uses TRBV18 with TRBJ1-1; no clear D. Germline CDR1 and CDR2: KGHSH and LQKENI. The length of the CDR3 is 11 residues. V was clipped by 3 bases and J by 4 bases, with 3 bases between them. CDR3: CASSPSTEAFF. CDR3 sequence (DNA): TGTGCCAGCTCACCCAGCACTGAAGCTTTCTTT.

This clone has a handful of counts. This rearrangement joins TRBV20-1 to TRBJ2-1, with 16 bases lining up with TRBD2. The germline V gene encodes CDR1 DFQATT and CDR2 SNEGSKA (reference sequence). Germline trimming cut 3 bases from V and 8 bases from J; bases unmatched to any gene: 7. The CDR3 covers 16 residues. CDR3 DNA: TGCAGTGCTAGTTACCCGGGACTAGCGGGGGGGCATGAGCAGTTCTTC. Encoded protein: CSASYPGLAGGHEQFF.

V is TRBV5-1 and J is TRBJ1-2; maybe TRBD1 (5 bases). CDR3 length: 13 amino acids. V was cut by 0 bases and J by 8 bases, with 11 bases left in between. Germline CDR1 is SGHRS and CDR2 is YFSETQ. The CDR3 sequence: CASSLGPGQGYTF. For the CDR3, the DNA is TGCGCCAGCAGCTTGGGCCCAGGGCAAGGCTACACCTTC.

In nucleotides, the CDR3 is TGTGCCAGCTCACTGGGGCGGGAGACCACAGATACGCAGTATTTT. Protein sequence: CASSLGRETTDTQYF. The rearrangement links TRBV18 to TRBJ2-3, with 7 positions matching TRBD2. The CDR3 has 15 amino acids. V dropped 4 bases and J dropped 2; count of bases not matched to a gene: 6. The germline gives CDR1 KGHSH, CDR2 LQKENI.

This clone appeared once. The J gene is TRBJ1-1, the V gene TRBV27, with unresolved D. The CDR3 runs to 14 residues. V was trimmed by 11 bases and J by 1 base, leaving 17 bases between them. Looked up from germline, CDR1 is MNHEY and CDR2 is SMNVEV (reference sequence). CDR3 coding DNA: TGTGCCTCAACCGGGAGGCGTGGGAACACTGAAGCTTTCTTT. This encodes CASTGRRGNTEAFF.

Here the CDR3 reads CASSSGGAEKTQYF. For the CDR3, the DNA is TGTGCCAGCAGCAGCGGGGGGGCCGAGAAGACCCAGTACTTC. The V and J genes are TRBV9 and TRBJ2-5, with 10 bases lining up with TRBD2. Trimming at V came to 4 bases and at J to 6 bases, leaving 6 bases not matched to a gene. Germline V gene lookup returns CDR1 SGDLS and CDR2 YYNGEE. This CDR3 spans 14 amino acids.

The gene calls are TRBV5-3 and TRBJ2-1; no clear D. TRBV5-3 belongs to the ORF category, with a function that is uncertain. The CDR3 has 16 residues. V was cut by 2 bases and J by 0 bases, with 12 bases left in between. The CDR3 DNA reads as TGTGCCAGAAGCTTTGACGAGGCAAGCTCCTACAATGAGCAGTTCTTC. Encoded protein: CARSFDEASSYNEQFF.

V is TRBV5-6 and J is TRBJ1-6; 7 positions agree with TRBD1. The CDR3 totals 14 residues. V was pared by 2 bases and J by 10 bases, with 6 bases of the junction left unmatched. CDR1 is SGHDT, CDR2 YYEEEE, per germline. The CDR3 DNA reads TGTGCCAGCAGCTTTAGGGGGCAGGGGTCACCCCTCCACTTT. Translated, it gives CASSFRGQGSPLHF.

The V call is TRBV30, the J call TRBJ2-1, with 7 bases fitting TRBD2. Trimming took 3 bases from V and 7 from J; bases not matched to a gene: 9. The germline V gene has CDR1 GTSNPN and CDR2 SVGIG (reference sequence). This CDR3 spans 14 amino acids. CDR3 amino acids: CAWRPSGALNEQFF. The CDR3 DNA is TGTGCCTGGAGGCCAAGCGGGGCCTTGAATGAGCAGTTCTTC.

The chain employs TRBV19 and TRBJ1-2; D perhaps matches TRBD1 (6 bases). This CDR3 has 15 amino acids. The V end lost 6 bases, the J end lost 2 bases, and 16 bases lay between the germline ends. The germline gives CDR1 LNHDA, CDR2 SQIVND (reference sequence). The DNA for the CDR3 is TGTGCCAGTAGGGGGACATCCTCTGCAAACTATGGCTACACCTTC. It encodes CASRGTSSANYGYTF.

The CDR3: CASSSAARVYEQYF. DNA for the CDR3: TGTGCCAGCAGCTCCGCCGCTCGAGTCTACGAGCAGTACTTC. The chain recombines TRBV7-9 with TRBJ2-7; D not resolved. The germline gives CDR1 SEHNR, CDR2 FQNEAQ (reference sequence). The ends were cut back, 4 bases at V and 3 bases at J, with 13 bases in the middle. This CDR3 has 14 amino acids.

The sample holds one count of this clone. The chain couples TRBV2 to TRBJ1-1, with 7 bases matching TRBD1. This CDR3 comprises 14 residues. The V gene's germline CDR1 is SNHLY and CDR2 FYNNEI. Trimming at V came to 5 bases and at J to 4 bases, leaving 7 bases not matched to a gene. The CDR3: CASSLQGRSTEAFF. The CDR3 bases are TGTGCCAGCAGTTTACAGGGGAGGAGCACTGAAGCTTTCTTT.

CDR3 nucleotides: TGTGCCAGCTCACCCGGGACTCCAACCTACGAGCAGTACGTC. It specifies CASSPGTPTYEQYV. V usage is TRBV18 and J usage is TRBJ2-7; perhaps TRBD2 as D (6 bases). Germline-derived CDR1 and CDR2 are KGHSH and LQKENI. The CDR3 spans 14 residues. Trimming shortened V by 3 bases and J by 2 bases, and 11 bases separated the two germline ends.

In this sample, this clone turned up once. One junction end disagrees with the germline gene, perhaps due to a read error. The chain carries TRBV5-6 and TRBJ1-2, with D possibly being TRBD1 (5 bases). This CDR3 has 11 amino acids. The germline V gene has CDR1 SGHDT and CDR2 YYEEEE. DNA of the CDR3: TGTGCCAGCAGCTTCGGGGGTGGACGGGAATTC. Its protein product is CASSFGGGREF.

The chain carries TRBV21-1 and TRBJ1-2. TRBV21-1 is annotated as a pseudogene. The CDR3 contains 19 residues. The CDR3 nucleotides read TGTGCCAGCAGCAAAGGCCCCGGTAGAAGGAAGGTCCCTGCGGGGGGCTACACCTTC. It encodes CASSKGPGRRKVPAGGYTF.

This sequence joins TRBV19 and TRBJ1-2, with 7 bases identical to TRBD1. J was trimmed by 5 bases and V by 5 bases; bases with no gene match: 5. The CDR3 contains 13 residues. From germline, CDR1 is LNHDA and CDR2 SQIVND (reference sequence). The CDR3 DNA reads as TGTGCCAGTAGTGGCAGGACAGGTTATGGCTACACCTTC. It specifies CASSGRTGYGYTF.

The chain couples TRBV19 to TRBJ1-1, with D possibly matching TRBD1 (6 bases). Germline CDR1 is LNHDA and CDR2 is SQIVND (reference sequence). The germline V and J ends were trimmed by 7 bases and 1 base, with 16 bases remaining between them. This CDR3 has 15 amino acids. For the CDR3, the DNA is TGTGCCAGTAAGGTAGGGGGGGCGCCGAACACTGAAGCTTTCTTT. Translated, it gives CASKVGGAPNTEAFF.